These T cell receptor beta chains were read from a single sample in a study of response to subunit inactivated influenza vaccine. One entry per CDR3 protein results from TCRdb running MiXCR on the RT-PCR reads. This repertoire shows 800,000 to 1,000,000 distinct CDR3 sequences, 21% found once; its top ten account for approximately 10%. This material consisted of PBMCs from blood, taken about 5 days after vaccination. These receptors were collected from a man between 50 and 59 years old who received an inactivated influenza vaccine. Both conserved end residues are part of each CDR3. The D gene is left open where the match is weak. Clone size appears in some rows only: once, few, many, or a class for an expanded clone.

CDR3 DNA	CDR3 protein	V gene	D gene	clone size	J gene
TGCAGTGCTAGAGGTACGGGACATCCCTACAATGAGCAGTTCTTC	CSARGTGHPYNEQFF	TRBV20-1	-	few	TRBJ2-1
TGCAGTGCTAGTCCCAGGAACACCGGGGAGCTGTTTTTT	CSASPRNTGELFF	TRBV20-1	-	-	TRBJ2-2
TGTGCCAGCACCCCCTTGTGGGGAGGACTCACAGATACGCAGTATTTT	CASTPLWGGLTDTQYF	TRBV12-3/TRBV12-4	-	-	TRBJ2-3
TGTGCCAGCAGCCAAGATCGCAGGGACTACGAGCAGTTCTTC	CASSQDRRDYEQFF	TRBV4-2	TRBD2	once	TRBJ2-1
TGTGCCAGCAGCTTAGAAATGGAGAGGGTCGGCATTCAGTACTTC	CASSLEMERVGIQYF	TRBV11-2	-	-	TRBJ2-4
TGCAGTGCGCGACTAACAGGGGGCTATCAGCCCCAGCATTTT	CSARLTGGYQPQHF	TRBV20-1	TRBD1	few	TRBJ1-5
TGCAGCGTAGGGAGGGCCTTAGCCGGGGAGCTGTTTTTT	CSVGRALAGELFF	TRBV29-1	TRBD2	few	TRBJ2-2
TGTGCCAGCAGTCCACTATCGGGGGCCCCCTATGGCTACACCTTC	CASSPLSGAPYGYTF	TRBV12-3/TRBV12-4	-	few	TRBJ1-2
TGCAGCGTTGGGGGGACTAGCGGGATCAACAATGAGCAGTTCTTC	CSVGGTSGINNEQFF	TRBV29-1	TRBD2	-	TRBJ2-1
TGTGCCAGCAGTACCCAGCGGGAGGCGTCCTACGAGCAGTACTTC	CASSTQREASYEQYF	TRBV27	TRBD2	-	TRBJ2-7
TGTGCCAGCAGCATTGGACTAGCGGTCACAGATACGCAGTATTTT	CASSIGLAVTDTQYF	TRBV7-6	TRBD2	-	TRBJ2-3
TGTGCCAGCAGCCAAACTGTTGGTCAGGGTGATAGCTATGGCTACACCTTC	CASSQTVGQGDSYGYTF	TRBV4-2	-	-	TRBJ1-2
TGCAGTGCTACTCGTTTGGCCTACGAGCAGTACTTC	CSATRLAYEQYF	TRBV20-1	-	few	TRBJ2-7
TGCAGTGCTTACAGGGCAAGCTCCTACGAGCAGTACTTC	CSAYRASSYEQYF	TRBV20-1	-	many	TRBJ2-7
TGCAGTGCTATAAGCAGGGCCGGCGGGGAGCTGTTTTTT	CSAISRAGGELFF	TRBV20-1	-	many	TRBJ2-2
TGTGCCAGCAGTTTCCCCCCTCGGGGGAGGACTAGCGGCACAGATACGCAGTATTTT	CASSFPPRGRTSGTDTQYF	TRBV28	TRBD2	-	TRBJ2-3
TGCAGCGTTGCTTTTGGCGACGAGCAGTACTTC	CSVAFGDEQYF	TRBV29-1	-	few	TRBJ2-7
TGTGCCAGCAGCTCAGATCCGAACACTGAAGCTTTCTTT	CASSSDPNTEAFF	TRBV7-8	-	few	TRBJ1-1
TGCAGCGTGAGGGGACAGGGCCTGAACACCGGGGAGCTGTTTTTT	CSVRGQGLNTGELFF	TRBV29-1	TRBD1	-	TRBJ2-2
TGTGCCAGCAGTTACTCCATGCGTCTACCCTACGAGCAGTACTTC	CASSYSMRLPYEQYF	TRBV6-5	-	few	TRBJ2-7
TGTGCCAGCAGCGTGTTAGCGGGGGTTGGTCGGAATGAGCAGTTCTTC	CASSVLAGVGRNEQFF	TRBV7-2	TRBD2	-	TRBJ2-1
TGTGCCAGCAGCTTATGGGGGGACGCATACAATGAGCAGTTCTTC	CASSLWGDAYNEQFF	TRBV11-3	-	-	TRBJ2-1
TGCAGCGTTGTTGAGGGGACGGGCACTGAAGCTTTCTTT	CSVVEGTGTEAFF	TRBV29-1	-	few	TRBJ1-1
TGTGCCAGCAGCAAAACAGATTTGAGCACAGATACGCAGTATTTT	CASSKTDLSTDTQYF	TRBV7-8	-	few	TRBJ2-3
TGTGCCAGCAGTTTACAGGGATCAGAGACCCAGTACTTC	CASSLQGSETQYF	TRBV5-1	-	many	TRBJ2-5
TGTGCCAGCAGTTTTGGACAGGGGGCAGGTGTCGAGCAGTACTTC	CASSFGQGAGVEQYF	TRBV28	TRBD1	few	TRBJ2-7
TGCGCCAGCAGCCAAGACTTGGCGTACAGCTCCAACACTGAAGCTTTCTTT	CASSQDLAYSSNTEAFF	TRBV4-1	-	few	TRBJ1-1
TGTGCCACCAGTGCGAGCGGGAGGACTTACAATGAGCAGTTCTTC	CATSASGRTYNEQFF	TRBV24-1	TRBD2	-	TRBJ2-1
TGTGCCAGCAGCCAAGTTGGGACGCACACCGGGGAGCTGTTTTTT	CASSQVGTHTGELFF	TRBV3-1	-	-	TRBJ2-2
TGCGCCAGCAGCCAAGATTCCGGGATCTACAATGAGCAGTTCTTC	CASSQDSGIYNEQFF	TRBV4-3	-	-	TRBJ2-1
TGCAGTGCTACCCTTGGGGCGTTGGCCAAAAACATTCAGTACTTC	CSATLGALAKNIQYF	TRBV20-1	-	-	TRBJ2-4
TGCGCCAGCAGCCAACCGGGGTCTGGGCAGTACTTC	CASSQPGSGQYF	TRBV4-1	-	-	TRBJ2-7
TGTGCCAGCAGCTTAGTTGGCGACTCAAGCTCCTACGAGCAGTACTTC	CASSLVGDSSSYEQYF	TRBV7-2	-	-	TRBJ2-7
TGTGCCAGCAGTTTGGGGTCTTCGGGTGAGCAGTTCTTC	CASSLGSSGEQFF	TRBV12-3/TRBV12-4	-	-	TRBJ2-1
TGCAGCGCGGGGACAGGGAAAGGAGGCGAGCAGTACTTC	CSAGTGKGGEQYF	TRBV29-1	TRBD1	many	TRBJ2-7
TGTGCCAGCAGCTTATCCTCCCGCGAGCAGTACTTC	CASSLSSREQYF	TRBV28	-	-	TRBJ2-7
TGCAGTGCACGACACCTGCGGGCTAATGAAAAACTGTTTTTT	CSARHLRANEKLFF	TRBV20-1	-	few	TRBJ1-4
TGCGCCAGCAGCCAAGGAGGACTATGGGACGAGCAGTACTTC	CASSQGGLWDEQYF	TRBV4-3	-	few	TRBJ2-7
TGCGCCAGCAGCCAAGTTAAGGGTGCGAAAAACATTCAGTACTTC	CASSQVKGAKNIQYF	TRBV4-1	-	-	TRBJ2-4
TGTGCCAGCAGGCCCGGGACCTACAATGAGCAGTTCTTC	CASRPGTYNEQFF	TRBV12-3/TRBV12-4	-	few	TRBJ2-1
TGCAGTGCTAAAATCGTGCAGGGGCTAGAGACCCAGTACTTC	CSAKIVQGLETQYF	TRBV20-1	-	few	TRBJ2-5
TGCGCCAGCAGCACCCCGACAGGCTCGGCGGGGGAGCAGTACTTC	CASSTPTGSAGEQYF	TRBV5-1	-	-	TRBJ2-7
TGTGCCAGCAGTTTGGAGTTTGCCAAAAACATTCAGTACTTC	CASSLEFAKNIQYF	TRBV28	-	-	TRBJ2-4
TGCGCCAGCAGCCCGGGGGGTATGGGTTTTAATCAGCCCCAGCATTTT	CASSPGGMGFNQPQHF	TRBV5-1	-	few	TRBJ1-5
TGCAGTGGGAGGGACTTTGCCTACGAGCAGTACTTC	CSGRDFAYEQYF	TRBV20-1	-	-	TRBJ2-7
TGTGCCAGCAGTTTACTTCGTAGCGGGGGGGCCCATACGCAGTATTTT	CASSLLRSGGAHTQYF	TRBV28	TRBD2	few	TRBJ2-3
TGTGCCACCAGCAGGGGTGGAGGTACTAGCGGCTACGAGCAGTACTTC	CATSRGGGTSGYEQYF	TRBV15	TRBD2	few	TRBJ2-7
TGCGCCAGCAGCCAAGCGTTTTATCGCAGGGGAAGATCTGGGGCCAACGTCCTGACTTTC	CASSQAFYRRGRSGANVLTF	TRBV4-3	-	many	TRBJ2-6
TGTGCCAGCGGGGGTAGCGGAATTAGCACAGATACGCAGTATTTT	CASGGSGISTDTQYF	TRBV12-3/TRBV12-4	-	-	TRBJ2-3
TGTGCCAGCAGCAAAGGAGACAGGTCCTTAGCCAAAAACATTCAGTACTTC	CASSKGDRSLAKNIQYF	TRBV21-1	-	-	TRBJ2-4
TGCAGTGCTATACAGGGTTGGCGAATCTCTGGGGCCAACGTCCTGACTTTC	CSAIQGWRISGANVLTF	TRBV20-1	-	few	TRBJ2-6
TGTGCCAGCAGCCCATTGTTTGGGAATCTCCAGCCCCAGCATTTT	CASSPLFGNLQPQHF	TRBV6-1	-	-	TRBJ1-5
TGTGCCAGCAGTTTAGCCGGGACTGGGTACGAGCAGTACTTC	CASSLAGTGYEQYF	TRBV5-1	-	many	TRBJ2-7